Listed below are T cell receptor beta chains from one sample, sequenced in a study of multiple sclerosis patients with progressive multifocal leukoencephalopathy. Assay: immunoSEQ multiplex PCR; the TCRdb copy retains only in-frame clones and omits some. The sample has more than 20,000 clones, approximately 89% seen once. Material: PBMCs, obtained from a patient treated with natalizumab. These receptors were taken from a man aged 30 to 45 with multiple sclerosis. The CDR3 runs from the conserved cysteine through the conserved F or W. D genes are given only for firm matches. Some rows mark clone size as missing; the rest say once, few, many or name a class of expanded clone.

d_gene: -
v_gene: TRBV27
j_gene: TRBJ2-7
abundance: -
len: 14
CDR3nt: TGTGCCAGCAGGCCCACAAATTTCCTCTACGAGCAGTACTTC
CDR3aa: CASRPTNFLYEQYF

d_gene: TRBD1
v_gene: TRBV2
j_gene: TRBJ2-5
abundance: -
len: 15
CDR3nt: TGTGCCAGCAGGTCCCGGGACAGGGGGAGGGTGACCCAGTACTTC
CDR3aa: CASRSRDRGRVTQYF

d_gene: -
v_gene: TRBV6-1
j_gene: TRBJ1-4
abundance: -
len: 17
CDR3nt: TGTGCCAGCAGTGAATGGGAGGGGTCGGCAACTAATGAAAAACTGTTTTTT
CDR3aa: CASSEWEGSATNEKLFF

d_gene: TRBD2
v_gene: TRBV19
j_gene: TRBJ2-4
abundance: once
len: 16
CDR3nt: TGTGCCAGTAGTAAGCGGGGACTAGGAGCCAAAAACATTCAGTACTTC
CDR3aa: CASSKRGLGAKNIQYF

d_gene: TRBD1
v_gene: TRBV6-1
j_gene: TRBJ1-2
abundance: -
len: 13
CDR3nt: TGTGCCAGTAGGGACAGGCCTGGCTATGGCTACACCTTC
CDR3aa: CASRDRPGYGYTF

d_gene: TRBD2
v_gene: TRBV10-3
j_gene: TRBJ2-7
abundance: once
len: 16
CDR3nt: TGTGCCATCAGTGACCCTGGACTAGCGGGAGTTCACGAGCAGTACTTC
CDR3aa: CAISDPGLAGVHEQYF

d_gene: TRBD1
v_gene: TRBV18
j_gene: TRBJ1-5
abundance: -
len: 17
CDR3nt: TGTGCCAGCTCACCCCTAGGGACAGGGGGCCGCAATCAGCCCCAGCATTTT
CDR3aa: CASSPLGTGGRNQPQHF

d_gene: TRBD1
v_gene: TRBV9
j_gene: TRBJ1-2
abundance: once
len: 14
CDR3nt: TGTGCCAGCAGCGTAACAGACAGGGGTGAAGGCTACACCTTC
CDR3aa: CASSVTDRGEGYTF

d_gene: -
v_gene: TRBV2
j_gene: TRBJ1-5
abundance: -
len: 16
CDR3nt: TGTGCCAGCAGTGAATGGCCAATCTATAGCAATCAGCCCCGGCATTTT
CDR3aa: CASSEWPIYSNQPRHF

d_gene: TRBD1
v_gene: TRBV9
j_gene: TRBJ2-6
abundance: -
len: 16
CDR3nt: TGTGCCAGCAGCGGCGGTGGACAGGTTGGGGCCAACGTCCTGACTTTC
CDR3aa: CASSGGGQVGANVLTF

d_gene: -
v_gene: TRBV4-1
j_gene: TRBJ2-1
abundance: -
len: 15
CDR3nt: TGCGCCAGCAGCCGGGAGAGGAGCTCCTACAATGAGCAGTTCTTC
CDR3aa: CASSRERSSYNEQFF

d_gene: TRBD2
v_gene: TRBV11-3
j_gene: TRBJ2-1
abundance: -
len: 15
CDR3nt: TGTGCCAGCAGCTCCTGGGGGGGGTCCTACAATGAGCAGTTCTTC
CDR3aa: CASSSWGGSYNEQFF

d_gene: -
v_gene: TRBV19
j_gene: TRBJ1-2
abundance: -
len: 13
CDR3nt: TGTGCCAGTAGTATAGGGGCAGGTCGTGGCTACACCTTC
CDR3aa: CASSIGAGRGYTF

d_gene: -
v_gene: TRBV4-3
j_gene: TRBJ1-2
abundance: -
len: 14
CDR3nt: TGCGCCAGCAGCCGGCAGGGCATTAACTATGGCTACACCTTC
CDR3aa: CASSRQGINYGYTF

d_gene: -
v_gene: TRBV7-8
j_gene: TRBJ2-2
abundance: -
len: 15
CDR3nt: TGTGCCAGCAGCTTATGGCGGGCGGGTACCGGGGAGCTGTTTTTT
CDR3aa: CASSLWRAGTGELFF

d_gene: -
v_gene: TRBV6-5
j_gene: TRBJ2-7
abundance: -
len: 15
CDR3nt: TGTGCCAGCAGTCCCCCCACTGACAGCCTCTACGAGCAGTACTTC
CDR3aa: CASSPPTDSLYEQYF

d_gene: TRBD2
v_gene: TRBV6-5
j_gene: TRBJ2-2
abundance: -
len: 15
CDR3nt: TGTGCCAGCATCCCCGGGACTAGCGGGATCGGGGAGCTGTTTTTT
CDR3aa: CASIPGTSGIGELFF

d_gene: -
v_gene: TRBV19
j_gene: TRBJ1-5
abundance: -
len: 12
CDR3nt: TGTGCTGCTGACAGTCTTAATCAGCCCCAGCATTTT
CDR3aa: CAADSLNQPQHF

d_gene: TRBD1
v_gene: TRBV5-5
j_gene: TRBJ1-2
abundance: once
len: 16
CDR3nt: TGTGCCAGCAGCTTGGCGGGACAGGGGGTTTACTATGGCTACACCTTC
CDR3aa: CASSLAGQGVYYGYTF

d_gene: -
v_gene: TRBV7-9
j_gene: TRBJ2-3
abundance: -
len: 12
CDR3nt: TGTGCCAGCAGCTCGTACACAGATACGCAGTATTTT
CDR3aa: CASSSYTDTQYF

d_gene: TRBD1
v_gene: TRBV11-3
j_gene: TRBJ2-5
abundance: once
len: 14
CDR3nt: TGTGCCAGCAGTACAGGGGGCCGACAAGAGACCCAGTACTTC
CDR3aa: CASSTGGRQETQYF

d_gene: TRBD1
v_gene: TRBV6-5
j_gene: TRBJ2-2
abundance: -
len: 15
CDR3nt: TGTGCCAGCAGCCCGGGACAGCCCAACACCGGGGAGCTGTTTTTT
CDR3aa: CASSPGQPNTGELFF

d_gene: TRBD2
v_gene: TRBV5-4
j_gene: TRBJ2-7
abundance: -
len: 15
CDR3nt: TGTGCCAGCAGCTTGGCCAGCGGGGCTTCCTACGAGCAGTACTTC
CDR3aa: CASSLASGASYEQYF

d_gene: -
v_gene: TRBV11-3
j_gene: TRBJ2-4
abundance: -
len: 15
CDR3nt: TGTGCCAGCAGCCTCCCCCAAGGCCCCCTAAACATTCAGTACTTC
CDR3aa: CASSLPQGPLNIQYF

d_gene: TRBD1
v_gene: TRBV29-1
j_gene: TRBJ1-3
abundance: -
len: 16
CDR3nt: TGCAGCGTCGTGGAGGGGAGGACAGGGGTAGGAAACACCATATATTTT
CDR3aa: CSVVEGRTGVGNTIYF

d_gene: -
v_gene: TRBV18
j_gene: TRBJ1-5
abundance: -
len: 14
CDR3nt: TGTGCCAGCTCACGGTCAGGTTACAATCAGCCCCAGCATTTT
CDR3aa: CASSRSGYNQPQHF

d_gene: -
v_gene: TRBV4-1
j_gene: TRBJ1-3
abundance: once
len: 15
CDR3nt: TGCGCCAGCAGCCAAGATCGTGGTCGAGGAAACACCATATATTTT
CDR3aa: CASSQDRGRGNTIYF

d_gene: TRBD2
v_gene: TRBV6-1
j_gene: TRBJ2-2
abundance: once
len: 15
CDR3nt: TGTGCCAGCAGGACTAGCGGGAGGGGAAGCGGGGAGCTGTTTTTT
CDR3aa: CASRTSGRGSGELFF

d_gene: -
v_gene: TRBV11-2
j_gene: TRBJ1-1
abundance: -
len: 13
CDR3nt: TGTGCCAGCAGCTTGGACGGGAACACTGAAGCTTTCTTT
CDR3aa: CASSLDGNTEAFF

d_gene: -
v_gene: TRBV4-1
j_gene: TRBJ2-7
abundance: -
len: 13
CDR3nt: TGCGCCAGCAGTCGGGACACCACCTACGAGCAGTACTTC
CDR3aa: CASSRDTTYEQYF

d_gene: TRBD2
v_gene: TRBV2
j_gene: TRBJ2-1
abundance: -
len: 17
CDR3nt: TGTGCCAGCAGTGATCGGGGAGGGATTAGCTCCTACAATGAGCAGTTCTTC
CDR3aa: CASSDRGGISSYNEQFF

d_gene: TRBD2
v_gene: TRBV5-1
j_gene: TRBJ2-3
abundance: -
len: 17
CDR3nt: TGCGCCAGCAGCCGACTCCCTGGCGGGGGGGGTGCAGATACGCAGTATTTT
CDR3aa: CASSRLPGGGGADTQYF

d_gene: TRBD1
v_gene: TRBV4-3
j_gene: TRBJ2-3
abundance: -
len: 17
CDR3nt: TGCGCCAGCAGCCAAATCACAGGGGCGTATGGGACAGATACGCAGTATTTT
CDR3aa: CASSQITGAYGTDTQYF

d_gene: TRBD2
v_gene: TRBV5-5
j_gene: TRBJ2-3
abundance: -
len: 15
CDR3nt: TGTGCCAGCAGCTCCCAGCGGGAGAGGATAGATACGCAGTATTTT
CDR3aa: CASSSQRERIDTQYF

d_gene: TRBD2
v_gene: TRBV7-3
j_gene: TRBJ2-1
abundance: -
len: 18
CDR3nt: TGTGCCAGCAGCCCGGGGACTAGCGGGACCCTCTCCTACAATGAGCAGTTCTTC
CDR3aa: CASSPGTSGTLSYNEQFF

d_gene: -
v_gene: TRBV7-6
j_gene: TRBJ1-4
abundance: -
len: 16
CDR3nt: TGTGCCAGCAGCCCAAAGGTCGACCCAACTAATGAAAAACTGTTTTTT
CDR3aa: CASSPKVDPTNEKLFF

d_gene: -
v_gene: TRBV9
j_gene: TRBJ2-1
abundance: -
len: 14
CDR3nt: TGTGCCAGCAGCGTAGCCGGTACCTACAATGAGCAGTTCTTC
CDR3aa: CASSVAGTYNEQFF

d_gene: TRBD2
v_gene: TRBV5-1
j_gene: TRBJ2-5
abundance: once
len: 13
CDR3nt: TGCGCCAGCCCCTTTGCGGGAGAGGAGACCCAGTACTTC
CDR3aa: CASPFAGEETQYF